Shown below are 27 T cell receptor beta chains from a single sample sequenced in a study of T cell repertoires in cytomegalovirus infection (dated by TCRdb to about 2019). Per the publication, the treatment or condition label means: in vitro stimulation with specific CMV peptide epitopes to enrich CMV-specific T cells. TCRdb shows the sequencer as Illumina HiSeq 1500. TCRdb reprocessing: public reads trimmed at Q25 with fastp, clones called with MiXCR, in-frame beta chains kept. Every entry covers one CDR3 protein and lists the most common genes and DNA from its rows. Recorded for this sample are approximately 910,000 distinct CDR3 sequences; 25% to 40% of them occurred a single time. The ten largest clones represent roughly an eighth of the sample. Which antigens these TCRs recognize remains unknown. Sequencing was performed on cultured CD8+ T cells from PBMCs, taken from culture after CMV antigen stimulation. The receptors here all came from a human donor in good health (CMV status not recorded). Some clones in this sample may be carry-over from other donors' samples.

This chain links TRBV27 with TRBJ2-5, with D possibly being TRBD1 or TRBD2 (5 bases each). With 5 bases removed from V and 5 bases from J, the gap between germline ends came to 18 bases. The CDR3 spans 15 residues. The germline CDR1 and CDR2 sequences are MNHEY and SMNVEV (reference sequence). The CDR3 DNA reads as TGTGCCAGCAGTAGGGGACCGGACGTGATTGAGACCCAGTACTTC. Encoded protein: CASSRGPDVIETQYF.

The rearrangement uses TRBV12-3 or TRBV12-4 and TRBJ2-5, with 9 bases matching TRBD1. The CDR3 covers 15 residues. With V trimmed by 7 bases and J by 4 bases, 10 bases remained unmatched. CDR3 region: CASNFDRGRGETQYF. CDR3 DNA: TGTGCCAGCAATTTTGACAGGGGGAGAGGAGAGACCCAGTACTTC.

This clonotype was picked up a small number of times. The rearrangement links TRBV6-2 or TRBV6-3 to TRBJ2-5; 10 nucleotides line up with TRBD2. The CDR3 is made up of 13 amino acids. CDR1 is MNHEY, CDR2 SVGEGT, per germline. Unmatched junction bases numbered 4, after V lost 7 bases and J lost 5 bases. CDR3 region: CASTAGGWETQYF. For the CDR3, the DNA is TGTGCCAGCACAGCGGGGGGGTGGGAGACCCAGTACTTC.

In its sample, this clonotype was seen a few times. The chain links TRBV7-9 to TRBJ2-5, with no clear D. CDR3 length: 14 residues. The V gene lost 10 bases and the J gene lost 5 bases, with 20 bases spanning the gap. Germline V gives CDR1 SEHNR, CDR2 FQNEAQ (reference sequence). The CDR3 spells CATLDELVSETQYF. CDR3 sequence (DNA): TGTGCCACCCTGGACGAATTGGTCTCGGAGACCCAGTACTTC.

The chain links TRBV29-1 to TRBJ1-1, with a weak D call TRBD1 (5 bases). Deletions cut 6 bases from V and 0 bases from J, with 14 bases between. The CDR3 spans 14 residues. In germline, CDR1 is SQVTM, CDR2 ANQGSEA. The CDR3 reads CSVGPGTVNTEAFF. CDR3 in DNA: TGCAGCGTGGGACCCGGGACCGTGAACACTGAAGCTTTCTTT. The whole variable domain, filled in from reference TRBV29-1 and TRBJ1-1, reads SAVISQKPSRDICQRGTSLTIQCQVDSQVTMMFWYRQQPGQSLTLIATANQGSEATYESGFVIDKFPISRPNLTFSTLTVSNMSPEDSSIYLCSVGPGTVNTEAFFGQGTRLTVV.

This sequence joins TRBV7-2 and TRBJ1-1, with 8 bases matching TRBD1. The J segment lost 11 bases and the V segment lost 10 bases, leaving 12 bases of the junction unmatched. The V gene's germline CDR1 is SGHTA and CDR2 FQGNSA. The CDR3 is 12 amino acids. CDR3 protein: CAIMTGARSAFF. The DNA for the CDR3 is TGTGCCATTATGACAGGGGCCCGCTCGGCTTTCTTT.

The chain combines TRBV6-5 with TRBJ2-5; TRBD1 might be the D (6 bases). This CDR3 spans 15 amino acids. The germline V gene has CDR1 MNHEY and CDR2 SVGAGI. V dropped 5 bases and J dropped 1 base, with 14 bases sitting between them. The CDR3 DNA sequence: TGTGCCAGCAGTGAAACCGACAGGTGCCAAGAGACCCAGTACTTC. Residues: CASSETDRCQETQYF.

V and J are TRBV20-1 and TRBJ1-5; TRBD1 is a possible D gene (5 bases). Germline CDR1 is DFQATT and CDR2 is SNEGSKA (reference sequence). This CDR3 is built from 16 residues. The V end lost 0 bases, the J end lost 8 bases, and 20 bases lay between the germline ends. CDR3 loop: CSAREGRAWGGEPQHF. In DNA, the CDR3 is TGCAGTGCTAGAGAGGGGAGGGCGTGGGGGGGAGAGCCCCAGCATTTT.

This clonotype was detected only once. The chain is built from TRBV6-2 or TRBV6-3 and TRBJ2-2; D is uncertain. Trimming took 8 bases from V and 3 from J, leaving 7 bases between them. The CDR3 is made up of 12 amino acids. Germline lookup yields CDR1 MNHEY and CDR2 SVGEGT. This CDR3 is CASLYDTGELFF. CDR3 nucleotide sequence: TGTGCCAGCCTATATGACACCGGGGAGCTGTTTTTT.

This clonotype occurred a few times. The V call is TRBV7-9, the J call TRBJ2-1, with 9 bases fitting TRBD1. Germline trimming cut 6 bases from V and 5 bases from J; bases unmatched to any gene: 8. The CDR3 totals 15 residues. Per the germline V gene, CDR1 is SEHNR and CDR2 is FQNEAQ (reference sequence). Here the CDR3 reads CASRYRGLADNEQFF. CDR3 coding DNA: TGTGCCAGCAGGTACAGGGGGCTTGCGGACAATGAGCAGTTCTTC.

Comment on this clonotype: One end of the junction fails to match germline, which may point to a read error. The chain joins TRBV7-4 to TRBJ1-3; 7 bases are a match to TRBD1. This CDR3 contains 18 residues. Germline CDR1 reads SGHVT; CDR2 reads SQSDAQ. The CDR3 loop is CTSSPGTDRSGWRNTIYF. The CDR3 DNA is TGTACCAGCTCCCCCGGGACAGATCGATCGGGGTGGAGAAACACCATATATTTT.

Worth noting for this clonotype: A read error may explain this, as a much larger clone is one base away. The rearrangement joins TRBV7-7 to TRBJ2-2, with D perhaps matching TRBD1 or TRBD2 (6 bases each). Germline lookup yields CDR1 SSHAT and CDR2 FNYEAQ (reference sequence). The CDR3 consists of 17 residues. CDR3 coding DNA: TGTGCTAGCAGCTTAGGATACACGGGGGCGAACACCGGGGGGCTGTTTTTT. Translation gives CASSLGYTGANTGGLFF.

The chain employs TRBV7-6 and TRBJ1-6, with 7 bases lining up with TRBD1. The germline V gene has CDR1 SGHVS and CDR2 FNYEAQ. The CDR3 contains 17 residues. V shed 0 bases, J shed 4 bases, and the junction held 6 bases outside the gene matches. Here the CDR3 reads CASSLAGQLSYNSPLHF. CDR3 sequence (DNA): TGTGCCAGCAGCTTAGCGGGACAGCTAAGTTATAATTCACCCCTCCACTTT.

V gene TRBV7-2 combines with J gene TRBJ2-1, with 9 bases lining up with TRBD2. J was trimmed by 8 bases and V by 5 bases; bases with no gene match: 16. Germline CDR1 is SGHTA and CDR2 is FQGNSA. The CDR3 sequence is 17 residues long. CDR3 region: CASSPESSGAPRDEQFF. CDR3 sequence (DNA): TGTGCCAGCAGCCCCGAATCTAGCGGGGCCCCCCGGGATGAGCAGTTCTTC.

In this sample, this clonotype turned up a few times. The chain links TRBV19 to TRBJ1-1; TRBD1 is a possible D gene (5 bases). Trimming took 3 bases from V and 1 from J, leaving 12 bases between them. This CDR3 has 15 residues. Per the germline V gene, CDR1 is LNHDA and CDR2 is SQIVND (reference sequence). The chain's CDR3 is CASSMRRGTNTEAFF. The CDR3 region has the DNA TGTGCCAGTAGTATGAGGCGGGGGACGAACACTGAAGCTTTCTTT.

This clonotype has at least ten counts. The chain employs TRBV7-2 and TRBJ1-6; D may be TRBD1 (5 bases). V was trimmed by 6 bases and J by 10 bases, leaving 22 bases between them. This CDR3 spans 16 amino acids. CDR1 SGHTA and CDR2 FQGNSA come from the germline V gene. The CDR3 here is CASSLDRSPSGSPLHF. CDR3 coding DNA: TGTGCCAGCAGTCTAGACAGATCTCCCTCAGGATCACCCCTCCACTTT.

The gene calls are TRBV4-3 and TRBJ2-1; 7 bases line up with TRBD1. Germline CDR1 reads LGHNA; CDR2 reads YSLEER. This CDR3 comprises 15 residues. The junction had 7 bases not matched to a gene; V was cut back by 3 bases and J by 5 bases. Here the CDR3 DNA reads TGCGCCAGCAGCCAGCTTATGGGACAGAACAATGAGCAGTTCTTC. Its protein is CASSQLMGQNNEQFF.

The chain has TRBV29-1 and TRBJ1-1, with a possible D match to TRBD1 (5 bases). Germline loops: CDR1 SQVTM, CDR2 ANQGSEA. V lost 4 bases and J lost 4, with 16 bases in between. The CDR3 is 14 residues long. The CDR3 region is CSVVTARRSTEAFF. CDR3 bases: TGCAGCGTTGTGACAGCCCGGCGTTCCACTGAAGCTTTCTTT.

This clonotype has a handful of counts. The genes are TRBV20-1 and TRBJ2-2; maybe TRBD1 (5 bases). This CDR3 comprises 12 residues. The V gene lost 6 bases and the J gene lost 4 bases, with 9 bases spanning the gap. Germline values: CDR1 DFQATT, CDR2 SNEGSKA (reference sequence). The CDR3 loop is CSARQITGELFF. CDR3 sequence (DNA): TGCAGTGCAAGACAGATCACCGGGGAGCTGTTTTTT.

The rearrangement joins TRBV27 to TRBJ2-2; D is ambiguous. Germline CDR1 and CDR2: MNHEY and SMNVEV (reference sequence). Trimming took off 5 bases at V and 5 bases at J, with 12 bases between the two ends. The length of the CDR3 is 14 residues. As DNA, the CDR3 is TGTGCCAGCAGTCCTTTCCATGAAACCGGGGAGCTGTTTTTT. Translating gives CASSPFHETGELFF.

The table lists this clonotype with a few counts. The V call is TRBV10-3, the J call TRBJ2-7; D remains unclear. The ends were cut back, 0 bases at V and 6 bases at J, with 6 bases in the middle. From germline, CDR1 is ENHRY and CDR2 SYGVKD. The CDR3 extends over 12 amino acids. In DNA, the CDR3 is TGTGCCATCAGTGAGTCTCCAGGCGAGCAGTACTTC. It codes for CAISESPGEQYF.

The V and J genes are TRBV6-4 and TRBJ2-3, with D possibly TRBD1 on 5 matching bases. The CDR3 has 18 amino acids. The germline V and J ends were trimmed by 6 bases and 2 bases, with 24 bases remaining between them. CDR1 is MRHNA and CDR2 is SNTAGT in the germline V gene. DNA of the CDR3: TGTGCCAGCAGACCCGGACCTGCGACAGAGGCTTACACAGATACGCAGTATTTT. This encodes CASRPGPATEAYTDTQYF.

The chain uses TRBV5-4 and TRBJ2-6; tentative D call: TRBD2 (6 bases). The CDR3 is 17 amino acids. The germline gives CDR1 SGHNT, CDR2 YYREEE (reference sequence). Between the trimmed V and J ends, which lost 1 base and 0 bases, there was a span of 11 bases. CDR3: CASSLPGVPSGANVLTF. CDR3 in DNA: TGTGCCAGCAGCTTGCCGGGGGTCCCCTCTGGGGCCAACGTCCTGACTTTC.

This chain connects TRBV15 to TRBJ2-3, with D hard to call. Trimming left V 4 bases short and J 1 base short, with 18 bases between. Germline V gene sequence: CDR1 LNHNV, CDR2 YYDKDF (reference sequence). CDR3 length equals 17 residues. This chain's CDR3 is CATSTVDFPWGTDTQYF. The CDR3 DNA follows: TGTGCCACCAGCACCGTTGACTTCCCATGGGGCACAGATACGCAGTATTTT.

Concerning this clonotype itself: A much larger clone lies one base from this, so it may be a read error. The chain combines TRBV7-6 with TRBJ2-1; tentatively, D is TRBD1 (6 bases). Germline CDR1 is SGHVS and CDR2 is FNYEAQ. The length of the CDR3 is 16 residues. The CDR3 region is CTSSLEQGVSYNEQFF. DNA of the CDR3: TGTACCAGCAGCTTAGAACAGGGAGTTTCCTACAATGAGCAGTTCTTC.

This chain uses TRBV4-2 with TRBJ2-3, with 9 bases fitting TRBD2. V gave up 0 bases and J gave up 3 bases; unmatched junction bases: 10. The CDR3 is 18 amino acids. In germline, CDR1 is LGHNA, CDR2 YNFKEQ. CDR3 sequence: CASSQEVMRGGGTDTQYF. CDR3 sequence (DNA): TGTGCCAGCAGCCAAGAGGTTATGCGGGGGGGCGGGACAGATACGCAGTATTTT.

This clonotype has only a few counts. The gene calls are TRBV2 and TRBJ2-5; tentative D call: TRBD2 (5 bases). Trimming shortened V by 3 bases and J by 4 bases, and 15 bases separated the two germline ends. The germline gives CDR1 SNHLY, CDR2 FYNNEI. The CDR3 spans 15 residues. The CDR3 nucleotides are TGTGCCAGCAGTGAGCCGCCGACTCGGGGAGAGACCCAGTACTTC. Protein sequence: CASSEPPTRGETQYF.